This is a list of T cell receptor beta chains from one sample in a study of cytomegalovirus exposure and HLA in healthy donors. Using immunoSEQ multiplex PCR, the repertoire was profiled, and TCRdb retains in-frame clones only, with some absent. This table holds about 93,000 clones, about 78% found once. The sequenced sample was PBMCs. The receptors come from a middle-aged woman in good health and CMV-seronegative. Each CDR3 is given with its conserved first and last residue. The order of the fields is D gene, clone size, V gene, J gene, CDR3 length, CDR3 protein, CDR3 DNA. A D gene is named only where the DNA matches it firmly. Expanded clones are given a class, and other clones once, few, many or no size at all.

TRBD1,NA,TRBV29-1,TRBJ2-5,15,CSVDTRTGGQETQYF,TGCAGCGTTGATACACGGACAGGGGGACAAGAGACCCAGTACTTC
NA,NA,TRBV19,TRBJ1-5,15,CASSKKGLSNQPQHF,TGTGCCAGTAGTAAAAAGGGACTTAGCAATCAGCCCCAGCATTTT
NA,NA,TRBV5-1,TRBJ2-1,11,CASSETSSQFF,TGCGCCAGCAGCGAAACTTCCTCCCAGTTCTTC
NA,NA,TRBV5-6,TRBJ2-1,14,CASSLFGSYNEQFF,TGTGCCAGCAGCCTCTTCGGGTCCTACAATGAGCAGTTCTTC
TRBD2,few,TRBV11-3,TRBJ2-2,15,CASSPGLAALGELFF,TGTGCCAGCAGCCCCGGACTAGCAGCTTTAGGGGAGCTGTTTTTT
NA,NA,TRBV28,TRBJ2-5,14,CASSLWSPIETQYF,TGTGCCAGCAGTTTATGGAGTCCAATTGAGACCCAGTACTTC
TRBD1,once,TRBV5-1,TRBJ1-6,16,CASRRTGSVRNSPLHF,TGCGCCAGCAGACGGACAGGTTCTGTGAGGAATTCACCCCTCCACTTT
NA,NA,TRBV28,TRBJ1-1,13,CASSLALNTEAFF,TGTGCCAGCAGTTTAGCCCTAAACACTGAAGCTTTCTTT
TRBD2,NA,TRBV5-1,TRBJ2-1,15,CASSSLAGAYNEQFF,TGCGCCAGCAGCTCACTAGCGGGAGCTTACAATGAGCAGTTCTTC
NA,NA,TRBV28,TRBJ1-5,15,CASSTPGLSNQPQHF,TGTGCCAGCAGTACTCCAGGACTGAGCAATCAGCCCCAGCATTTT
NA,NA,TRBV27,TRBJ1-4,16,CASSLNGRGGNEKLFF,TGTGCCAGCAGTTTAAACGGCCGGGGAGGTAATGAAAAACTGTTTTTT
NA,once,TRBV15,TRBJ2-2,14,CATSRDFGAEELFF,TGTGCCACCAGCAGAGACTTCGGAGCCGAGGAGCTGTTTTTT
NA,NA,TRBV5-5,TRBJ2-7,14,CASSLAPGSYEQYF,TGTGCCAGCAGCTTGGCCCCCGGGAGCTACGAGCAGTACTTC
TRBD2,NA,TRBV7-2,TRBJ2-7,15,CASSSLAGGRYEQYF,TGTGCCAGCAGCTCATTAGCGGGAGGGCGCTACGAGCAGTACTTC
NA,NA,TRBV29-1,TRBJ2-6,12,CSVEVGANVLTF,TGCAGCGTAGAGGTCGGGGCCAACGTCCTGACTTTC
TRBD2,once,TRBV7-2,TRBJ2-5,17,CASSLGGLAGVRETQYF,TGTGCCAGCAGCTTGGGGGGACTAGCGGGAGTACGAGAGACCCAGTACTTC
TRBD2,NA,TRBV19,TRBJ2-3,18,CASSIMASGRPWADTQYF,TGTGCCAGTAGTATAATGGCTAGCGGGAGACCTTGGGCAGATACGCAGTATTTT
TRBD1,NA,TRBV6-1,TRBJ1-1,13,CASGRTGASEAFF,TGTGCCAGCGGTAGAACAGGGGCTAGTGAAGCTTTCTTT
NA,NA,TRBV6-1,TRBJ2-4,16,CASSEPGDLAKDIQYF,TGTGCCAGCAGTGAACCAGGGGACCTAGCCAAAGACATTCAGTACTTC
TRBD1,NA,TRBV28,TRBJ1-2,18,CASSLFPTGRTGSYGYTF,TGTGCCAGCAGTTTATTCCCGACAGGGAGGACGGGGAGCTATGGCTACACCTTC